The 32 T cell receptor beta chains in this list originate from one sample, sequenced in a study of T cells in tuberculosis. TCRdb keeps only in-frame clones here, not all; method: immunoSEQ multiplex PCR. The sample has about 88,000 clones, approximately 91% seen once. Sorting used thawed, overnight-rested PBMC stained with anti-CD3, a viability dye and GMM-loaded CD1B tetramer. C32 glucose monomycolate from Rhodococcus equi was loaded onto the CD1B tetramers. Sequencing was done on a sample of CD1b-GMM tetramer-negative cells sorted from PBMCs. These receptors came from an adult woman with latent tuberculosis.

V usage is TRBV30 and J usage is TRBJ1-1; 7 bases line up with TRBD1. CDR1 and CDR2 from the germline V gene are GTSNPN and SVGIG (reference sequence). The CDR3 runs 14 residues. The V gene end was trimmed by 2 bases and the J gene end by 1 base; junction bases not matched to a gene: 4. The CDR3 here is CAWSLQGRNTEAFF. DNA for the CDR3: TGTGCCTGGAGTTTACAGGGGCGGAACACTGAAGCTTTCTTT.

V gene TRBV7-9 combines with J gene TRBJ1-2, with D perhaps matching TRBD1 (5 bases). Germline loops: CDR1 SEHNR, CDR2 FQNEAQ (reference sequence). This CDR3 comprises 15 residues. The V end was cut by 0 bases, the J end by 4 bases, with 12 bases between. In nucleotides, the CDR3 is TGTGCCAGCAGCTTAGCGGCCGACAGAGGCTATGGCTACACCTTC. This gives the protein CASSLAADRGYGYTF.

The CDR3 DNA sequence: TGTGCCAGCAGTTCAGGGGGCAGCGAGAGGGGGGCCCAGTACTTC. Translated: CASSSGGSERGAQYF. The genes are TRBV6-5 and TRBJ2-5; 8 bases are shared with TRBD1. The J segment lost 9 bases and the V segment lost 4 bases, leaving 13 bases of the junction unmatched. Germline CDR1 MNHEY, CDR2 SVGAGI. This CDR3 is 15 amino acids long.

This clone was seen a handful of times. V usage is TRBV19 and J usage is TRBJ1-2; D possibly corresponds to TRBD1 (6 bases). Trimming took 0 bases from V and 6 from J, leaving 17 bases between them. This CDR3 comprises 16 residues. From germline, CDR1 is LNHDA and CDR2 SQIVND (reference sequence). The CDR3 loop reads CASSIDATGRVNGYTF. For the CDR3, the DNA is TGTGCCAGTAGTATAGATGCCACAGGGAGAGTCAATGGCTACACCTTC.

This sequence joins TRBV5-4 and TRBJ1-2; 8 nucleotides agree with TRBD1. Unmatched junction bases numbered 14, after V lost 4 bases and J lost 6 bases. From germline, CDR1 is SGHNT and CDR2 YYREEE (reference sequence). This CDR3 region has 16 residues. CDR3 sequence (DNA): TGTGCCAGCAGCCCCGAGACGGACAGGGTTAGGGATGGCTACACCTTC. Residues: CASSPETDRVRDGYTF.

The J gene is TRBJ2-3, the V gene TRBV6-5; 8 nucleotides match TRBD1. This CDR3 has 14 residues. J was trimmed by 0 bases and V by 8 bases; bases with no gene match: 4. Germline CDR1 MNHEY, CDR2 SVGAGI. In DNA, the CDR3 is TGTGCCAGCGCCAGACAGGGGAGCACAGATACGCAGTATTTT. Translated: CASARQGSTDTQYF.

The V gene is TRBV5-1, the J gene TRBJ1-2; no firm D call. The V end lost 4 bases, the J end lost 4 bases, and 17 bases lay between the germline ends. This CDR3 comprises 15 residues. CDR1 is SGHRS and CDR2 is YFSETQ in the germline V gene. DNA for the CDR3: TGCGCCAGCAGCATCCGGGAGGGTGGGATCTATGGCTACACCTTC. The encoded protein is CASSIREGGIYGYTF.

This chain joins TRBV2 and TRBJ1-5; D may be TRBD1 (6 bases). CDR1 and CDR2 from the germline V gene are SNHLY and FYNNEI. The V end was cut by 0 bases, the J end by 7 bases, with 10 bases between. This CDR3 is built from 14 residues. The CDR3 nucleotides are TGTGCCAGCAGTGAAGCGGGCAGGGGACAGCCCCAGCATTTT. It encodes CASSEAGRGQPQHF.

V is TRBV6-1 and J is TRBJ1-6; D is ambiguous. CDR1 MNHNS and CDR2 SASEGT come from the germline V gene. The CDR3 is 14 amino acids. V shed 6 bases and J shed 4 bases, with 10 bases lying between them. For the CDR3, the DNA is TGTGCCAGCAGGGAGAGCGTTTATAATTCACCCCTCCACTTT. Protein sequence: CASRESVYNSPLHF.

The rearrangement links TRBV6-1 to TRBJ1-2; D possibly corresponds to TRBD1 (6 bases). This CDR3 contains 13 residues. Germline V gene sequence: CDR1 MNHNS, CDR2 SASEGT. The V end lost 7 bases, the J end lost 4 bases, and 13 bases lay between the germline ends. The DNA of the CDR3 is TGTGCCAGCAACAGGGATTCGAGCTATGGCTACACCTTC. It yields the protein CASNRDSSYGYTF.

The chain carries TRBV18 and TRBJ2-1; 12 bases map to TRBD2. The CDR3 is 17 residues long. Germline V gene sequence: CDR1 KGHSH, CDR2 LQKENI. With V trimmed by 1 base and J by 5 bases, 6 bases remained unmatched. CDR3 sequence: CASSPQLRTSGDNEQFF. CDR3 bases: TGTGCCAGCTCACCACAGTTGAGGACTAGCGGGGACAATGAGCAGTTCTTC.

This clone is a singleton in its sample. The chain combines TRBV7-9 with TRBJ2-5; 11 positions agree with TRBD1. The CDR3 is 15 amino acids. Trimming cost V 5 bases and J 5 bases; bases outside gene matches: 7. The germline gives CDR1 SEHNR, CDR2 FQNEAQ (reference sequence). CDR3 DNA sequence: TGTGCCAGCAGCCGGACAGGGGGCGCGTCGGAGACCCAGTACTTC. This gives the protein CASSRTGGASETQYF. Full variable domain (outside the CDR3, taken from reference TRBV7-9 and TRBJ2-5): DTGVSQNPRHKITKRGQNVTFRCDPISEHNRLYWYRQTLGQGPEFLTYFQNEAQLEKSRLLSDRFSAERPKGSFSTLEIQRTEQGDSAMYLCASSRTGGASETQYFGPGTRLLVL.

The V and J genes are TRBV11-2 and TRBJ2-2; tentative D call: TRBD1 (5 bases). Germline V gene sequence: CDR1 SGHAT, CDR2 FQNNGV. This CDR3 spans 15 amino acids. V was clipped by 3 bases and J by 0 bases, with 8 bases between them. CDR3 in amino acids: CASSLGRANTGELFF. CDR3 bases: TGTGCCAGCAGCTTGGGCAGGGCGAACACCGGGGAGCTGTTTTTT.

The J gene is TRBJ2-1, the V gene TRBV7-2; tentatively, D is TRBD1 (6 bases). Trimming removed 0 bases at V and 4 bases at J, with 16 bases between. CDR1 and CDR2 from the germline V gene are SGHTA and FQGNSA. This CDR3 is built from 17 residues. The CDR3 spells CASSLAAGAGAYNEQFF. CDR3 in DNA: TGTGCCAGCAGCTTAGCGGCCGGGGCAGGGGCTTACAATGAGCAGTTCTTC.

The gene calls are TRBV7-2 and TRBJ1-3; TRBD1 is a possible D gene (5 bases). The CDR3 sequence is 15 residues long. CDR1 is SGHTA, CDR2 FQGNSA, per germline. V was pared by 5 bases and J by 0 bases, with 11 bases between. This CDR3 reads CASSRRDFSGNTIYF. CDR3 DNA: TGTGCCAGCAGCAGGAGGGACTTCTCTGGAAACACCATATATTTT.

DNA for the CDR3: TGTGCCAGCAGCTTAAGTCTCAGCGGGGGGGCGACCGGGGAGCTGTTTTTT. It encodes CASSLSLSGGATGELFF. This chain connects TRBV11-3 to TRBJ2-2, with TRBD2 matching over 10 bases. The CDR3 loop spans 17 amino acids. CDR1 and CDR2 from the germline V gene are SGHNT and YENEEA. With V trimmed by 2 bases and J by 5 bases, 8 bases remained unmatched.

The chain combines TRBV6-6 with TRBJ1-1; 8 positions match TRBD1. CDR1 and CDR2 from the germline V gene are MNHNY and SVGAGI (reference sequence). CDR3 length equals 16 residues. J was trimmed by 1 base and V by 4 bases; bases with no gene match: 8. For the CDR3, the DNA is TGTGCCAGCAGTTCGCGACAGGGGATGGCGAACACTGAAGCTTTCTTT. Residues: CASSSRQGMANTEAFF.

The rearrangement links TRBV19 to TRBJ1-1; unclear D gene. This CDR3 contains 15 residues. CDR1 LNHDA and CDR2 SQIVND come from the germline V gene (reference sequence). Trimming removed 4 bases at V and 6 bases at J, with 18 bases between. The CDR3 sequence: CASSTAGRGIAEAFF. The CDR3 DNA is TGTGCCAGTAGTACCGCAGGACGGGGAATCGCTGAAGCTTTCTTT. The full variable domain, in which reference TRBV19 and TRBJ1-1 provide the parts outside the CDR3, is DGGITQSPKYLFRKEGQNVTLSCEQNLNHDAMYWYRQDPGQGLRLIYYSQIVNDFQKGDIAEGYSVSREKKESFPLTVTSAQKNPTAFYLCASSTAGRGIAEAFFGQGTRLTVV.

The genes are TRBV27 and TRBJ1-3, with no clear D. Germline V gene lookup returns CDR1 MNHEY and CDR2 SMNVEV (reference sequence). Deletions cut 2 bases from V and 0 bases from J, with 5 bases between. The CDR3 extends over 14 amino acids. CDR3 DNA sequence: TGTGCCAGCAGTTTAACTAGCTCTGGAAACACCATATATTTT. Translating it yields CASSLTSSGNTIYF.

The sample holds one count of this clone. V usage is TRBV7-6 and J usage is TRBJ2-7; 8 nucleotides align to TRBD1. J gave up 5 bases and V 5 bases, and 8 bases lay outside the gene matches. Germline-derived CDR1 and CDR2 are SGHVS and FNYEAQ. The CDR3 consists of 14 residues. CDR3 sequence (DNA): TGTGCCAGCAGCCTCGGACAGGGTCAGAACGAGCAGTACTTC. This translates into CASSLGQGQNEQYF.

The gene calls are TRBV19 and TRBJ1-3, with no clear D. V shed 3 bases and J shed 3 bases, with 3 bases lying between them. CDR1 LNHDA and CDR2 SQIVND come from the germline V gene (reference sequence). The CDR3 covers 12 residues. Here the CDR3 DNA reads TGTGCCAGTAGTATTAATGGAAACACCATATATTTT. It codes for CASSINGNTIYF. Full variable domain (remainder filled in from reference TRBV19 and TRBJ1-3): DGGITQSPKYLFRKEGQNVTLSCEQNLNHDAMYWYRQDPGQGLRLIYYSQIVNDFQKGDIAEGYSVSREKKESFPLTVTSAQKNPTAFYLCASSINGNTIYFGEGSWLTVV.

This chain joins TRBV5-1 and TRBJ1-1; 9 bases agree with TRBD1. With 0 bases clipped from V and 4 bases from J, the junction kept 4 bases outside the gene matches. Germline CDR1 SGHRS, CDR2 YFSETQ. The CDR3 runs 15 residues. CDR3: CASSLAGQGGTEAFF. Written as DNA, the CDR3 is TGCGCCAGCAGCTTGGCGGGACAGGGAGGCACTGAAGCTTTCTTT.

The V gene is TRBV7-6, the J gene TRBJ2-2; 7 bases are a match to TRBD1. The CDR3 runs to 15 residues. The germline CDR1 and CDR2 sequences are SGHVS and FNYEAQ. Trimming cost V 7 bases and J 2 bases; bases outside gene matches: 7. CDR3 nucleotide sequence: TGTGCCAGCACCCCGACAGGGTTCAACACCGGGGAGCTGTTTTTT. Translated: CASTPTGFNTGELFF. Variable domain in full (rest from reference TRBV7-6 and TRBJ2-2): GAGVSQSPRYKVTKRGQDVALRCDPISGHVSLYWYRQALGQGPEFLTYFNYEAQQDKSGLPNDRFSAERPEGSISTLTIQRTEQRDSAMYRCASTPTGFNTGELFFGEGSRLTVL.

In nucleotides, the CDR3 is TGTGCCAGCAGCCAAGATCCAACATCTGAAAAACTGTTTTTT. Its translation: CASSQDPTSEKLFF. The chain uses TRBV4-2 and TRBJ1-4; no definite D call. The CDR3 runs 14 residues. V gave up 0 bases and J gave up 7 bases, with 9 bases separating them. Germline CDR1 is LGHNA and CDR2 is YNFKEQ.

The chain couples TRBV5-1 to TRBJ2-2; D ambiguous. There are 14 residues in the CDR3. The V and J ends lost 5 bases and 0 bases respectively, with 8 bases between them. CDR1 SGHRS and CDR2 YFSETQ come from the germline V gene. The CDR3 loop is CASSHGANTGELFF. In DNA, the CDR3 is TGCGCCAGCAGTCACGGTGCGAACACCGGGGAGCTGTTTTTT. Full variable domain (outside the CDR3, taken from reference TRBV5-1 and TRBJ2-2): KAGVTQTPRYLIKTRGQQVTLSCSPISGHRSVSWYQQTPGQGLQFLFEYFSETQRNKGNFPGRFSGRQFSNSRSEMNVSTLELGDSALYLCASSHGANTGELFFGEGSRLTVL.

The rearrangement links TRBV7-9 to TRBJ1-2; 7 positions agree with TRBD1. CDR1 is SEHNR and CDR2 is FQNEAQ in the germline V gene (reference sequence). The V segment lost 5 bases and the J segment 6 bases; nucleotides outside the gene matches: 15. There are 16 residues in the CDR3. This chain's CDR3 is CASSPGSQGFDHGYTF. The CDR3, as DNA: TGTGCCAGCAGCCCGGGATCACAGGGGTTCGATCATGGCTACACCTTC.

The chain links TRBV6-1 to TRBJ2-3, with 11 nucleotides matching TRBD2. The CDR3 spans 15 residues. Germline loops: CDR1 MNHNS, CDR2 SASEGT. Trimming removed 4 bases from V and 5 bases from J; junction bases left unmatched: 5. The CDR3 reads CASSVVAGGQDTQYF. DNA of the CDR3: TGTGCCAGCAGTGTGGTAGCGGGGGGGCAAGATACGCAGTATTTT.

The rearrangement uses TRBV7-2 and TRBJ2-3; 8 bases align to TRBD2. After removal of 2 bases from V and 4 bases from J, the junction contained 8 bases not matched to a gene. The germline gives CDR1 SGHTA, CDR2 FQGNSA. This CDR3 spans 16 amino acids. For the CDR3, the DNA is TGTGCCAGCAGCTTAAACGGGGGGGCCATTCCAGATACGCAGTATTTT. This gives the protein CASSLNGGAIPDTQYF.

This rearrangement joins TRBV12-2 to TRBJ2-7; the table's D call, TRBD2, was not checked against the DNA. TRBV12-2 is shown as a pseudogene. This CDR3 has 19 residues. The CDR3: CASRLEGASGGPSIYEQYV. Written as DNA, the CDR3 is TGTGCAAGTCGCTTAGAGGGCGCTAGCGGGGGGCCGTCGATTTACGAGCAGTACGTC.

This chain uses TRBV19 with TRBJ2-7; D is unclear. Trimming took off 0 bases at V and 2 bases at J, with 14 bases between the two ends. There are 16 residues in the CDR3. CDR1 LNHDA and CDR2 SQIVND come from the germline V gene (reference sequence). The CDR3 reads CASSIDWRQKPYEQYF. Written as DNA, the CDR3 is TGTGCCAGTAGTATAGATTGGCGGCAGAAACCCTACGAGCAGTACTTC.

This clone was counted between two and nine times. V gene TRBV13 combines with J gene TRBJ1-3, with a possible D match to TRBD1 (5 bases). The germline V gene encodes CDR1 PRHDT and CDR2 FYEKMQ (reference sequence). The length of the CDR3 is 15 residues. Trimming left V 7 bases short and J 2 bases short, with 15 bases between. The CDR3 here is CASTKSAGTGNTIYF. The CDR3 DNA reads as TGTGCCAGCACCAAATCCGCAGGGACTGGAAACACCATATATTTT.

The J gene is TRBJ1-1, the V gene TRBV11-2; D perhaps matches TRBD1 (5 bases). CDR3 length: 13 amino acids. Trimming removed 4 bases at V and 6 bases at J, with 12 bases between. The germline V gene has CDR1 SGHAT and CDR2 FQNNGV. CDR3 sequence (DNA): TGTGCCAGCAGCTCCCCGTGGGGGGCTGAAGCTTTCTTT. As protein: CASSSPWGAEAFF.